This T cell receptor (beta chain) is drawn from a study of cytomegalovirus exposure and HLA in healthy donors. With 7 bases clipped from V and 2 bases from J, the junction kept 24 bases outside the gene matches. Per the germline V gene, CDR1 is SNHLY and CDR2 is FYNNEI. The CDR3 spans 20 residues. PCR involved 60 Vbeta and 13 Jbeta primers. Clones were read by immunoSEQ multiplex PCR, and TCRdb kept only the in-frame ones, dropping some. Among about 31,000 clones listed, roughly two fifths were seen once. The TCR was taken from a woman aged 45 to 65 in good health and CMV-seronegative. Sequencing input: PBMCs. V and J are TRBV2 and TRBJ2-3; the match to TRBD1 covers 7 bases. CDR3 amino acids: CASIPLGVPETGFTTDTQYF. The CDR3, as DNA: TGTGCCAGCATACCGCTGGGGGTGCCCGAGACAGGGTTCACCACAGATACGCAGTATTTT.